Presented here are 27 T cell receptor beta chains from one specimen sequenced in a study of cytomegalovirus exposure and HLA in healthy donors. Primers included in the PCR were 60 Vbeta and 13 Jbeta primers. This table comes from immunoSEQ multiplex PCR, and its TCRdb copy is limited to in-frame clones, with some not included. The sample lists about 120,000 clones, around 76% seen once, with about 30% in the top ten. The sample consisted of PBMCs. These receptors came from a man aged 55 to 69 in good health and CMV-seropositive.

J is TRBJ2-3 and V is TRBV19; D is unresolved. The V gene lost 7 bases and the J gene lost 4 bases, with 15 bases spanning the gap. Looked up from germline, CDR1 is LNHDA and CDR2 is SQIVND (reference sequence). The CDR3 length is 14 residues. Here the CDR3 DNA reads TGTGCCAGTACCCTACGAGGTAGACCAGATACGCAGTATTTT. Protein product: CASTLRGRPDTQYF.

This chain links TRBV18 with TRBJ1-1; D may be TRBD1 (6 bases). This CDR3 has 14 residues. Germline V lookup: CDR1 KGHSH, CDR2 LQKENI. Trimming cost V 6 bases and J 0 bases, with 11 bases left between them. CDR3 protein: CASSANRVNTEAFF. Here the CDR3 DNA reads TGTGCCAGCTCGGCCAACAGGGTGAACACTGAAGCTTTCTTT.

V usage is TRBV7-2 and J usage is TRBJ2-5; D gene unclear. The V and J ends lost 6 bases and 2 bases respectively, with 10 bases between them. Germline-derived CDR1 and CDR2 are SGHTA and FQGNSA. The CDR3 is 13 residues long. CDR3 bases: TGTGCCAGCAGTTTCAGATTTCAAGAGACCCAGTACTTC. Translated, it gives CASSFRFQETQYF.

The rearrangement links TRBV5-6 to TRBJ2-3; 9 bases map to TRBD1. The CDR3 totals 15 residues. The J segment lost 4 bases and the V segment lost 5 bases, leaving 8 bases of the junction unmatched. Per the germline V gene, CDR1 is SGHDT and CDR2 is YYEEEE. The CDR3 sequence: CASSSGTGMPDTQYF. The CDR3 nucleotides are TGTGCCAGCAGTTCCGGGACAGGGATGCCAGATACGCAGTATTTT.

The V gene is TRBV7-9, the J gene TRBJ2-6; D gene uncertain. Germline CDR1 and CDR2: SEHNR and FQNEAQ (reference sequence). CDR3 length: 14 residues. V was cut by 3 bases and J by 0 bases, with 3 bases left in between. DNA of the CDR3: TGTGCCAGCAGCTTTCGCTCTGGGGCCAACGTCCTGACTTTC. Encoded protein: CASSFRSGANVLTF.

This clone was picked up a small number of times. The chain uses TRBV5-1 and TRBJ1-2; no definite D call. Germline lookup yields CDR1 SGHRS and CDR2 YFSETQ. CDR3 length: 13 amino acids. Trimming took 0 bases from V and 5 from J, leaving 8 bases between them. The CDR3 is CASSLAPLYGYTF. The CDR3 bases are TGCGCCAGCAGCTTGGCTCCTTTGTATGGCTACACCTTC.

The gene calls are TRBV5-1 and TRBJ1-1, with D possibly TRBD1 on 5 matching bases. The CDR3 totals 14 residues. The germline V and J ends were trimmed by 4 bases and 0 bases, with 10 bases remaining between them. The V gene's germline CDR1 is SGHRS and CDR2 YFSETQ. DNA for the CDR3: TGCGCCAGCAGCGCCTCGACAGTGAACACTGAAGCTTTCTTT. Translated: CASSASTVNTEAFF. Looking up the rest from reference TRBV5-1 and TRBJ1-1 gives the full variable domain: KAGVTQTPRYLIKTRGQQVTLSCSPISGHRSVSWYQQTPGQGLQFLFEYFSETQRNKGNFPGRFSGRQFSNSRSEMNVSTLELGDSALYLCASSASTVNTEAFFGQGTRLTVV.

Here the CDR3 reads CASSPQGRNSPLHF. CDR3 nucleotide sequence: TGTGCCAGCAGCCCTCAGGGTAGGAATTCACCCCTCCACTTT. This rearrangement joins TRBV7-3 to TRBJ1-6, with D possibly being TRBD1 (5 bases). The CDR3 consists of 14 residues. Per germline, CDR1 SGHTA and CDR2 FQGTGA. V lost 5 bases, J lost 7 bases, and 12 bases lay in between.

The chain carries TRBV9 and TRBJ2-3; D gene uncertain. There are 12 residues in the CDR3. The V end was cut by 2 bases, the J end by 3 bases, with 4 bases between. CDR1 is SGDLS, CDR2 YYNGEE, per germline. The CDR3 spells CASSVPTDTQYF. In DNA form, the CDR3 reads TGTGCCAGCAGCGTCCCAACAGATACGCAGTATTTT.

CDR3 nucleotide sequence: TGTGCCAGCAGTTCCGGGACAGGGCCCGAAAAACTGTTTTTT. It translates to CASSSGTGPEKLFF. The rearrangement joins TRBV28 to TRBJ1-4, with 9 bases lining up with TRBD1. V lost 4 bases and J lost 8; bases outside the gene matches: 5. Germline V gene sequence: CDR1 MDHEN, CDR2 SYDVKM. The CDR3 is made up of 14 amino acids.

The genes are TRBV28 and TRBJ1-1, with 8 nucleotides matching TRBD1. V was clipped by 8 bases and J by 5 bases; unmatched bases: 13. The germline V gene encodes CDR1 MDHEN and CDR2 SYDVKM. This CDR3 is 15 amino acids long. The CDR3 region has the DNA TGTGCCAGCGCTCCTATTAGACAGGGGAAGACTGAAGCTTTCTTT. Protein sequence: CASAPIRQGKTEAFF.

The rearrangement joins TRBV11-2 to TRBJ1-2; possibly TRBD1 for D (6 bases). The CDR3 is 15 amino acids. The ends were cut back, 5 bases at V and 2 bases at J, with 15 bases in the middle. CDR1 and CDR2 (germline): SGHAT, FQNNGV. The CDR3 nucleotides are TGTGCCAGCAGCGCCCTGGACAGCTCAAACTATGGCTACACCTTC. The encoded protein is CASSALDSSNYGYTF. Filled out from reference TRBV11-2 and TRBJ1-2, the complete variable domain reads EAGVAQSPRYKIIEKRQSVAFWCNPISGHATLYWYQQILGQGPKLLIQFQNNGVVDDSQLPKDRFSAERLKGVDSTLKIQPAKLEDSAVYLCASSALDSSNYGYTFGSGTRLTVV.

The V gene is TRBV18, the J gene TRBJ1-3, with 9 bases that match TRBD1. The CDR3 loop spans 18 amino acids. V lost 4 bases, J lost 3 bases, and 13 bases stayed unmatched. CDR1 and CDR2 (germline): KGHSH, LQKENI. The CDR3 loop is CASSLGQGGPGFGNTIYF. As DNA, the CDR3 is TGTGCCAGCTCACTGGGACAGGGTGGACCTGGTTTTGGAAACACCATATATTTT.

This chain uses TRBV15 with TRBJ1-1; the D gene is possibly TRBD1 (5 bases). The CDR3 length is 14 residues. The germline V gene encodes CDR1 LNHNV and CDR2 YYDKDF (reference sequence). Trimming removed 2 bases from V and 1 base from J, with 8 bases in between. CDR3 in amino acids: CATSRSGGNTEAFF. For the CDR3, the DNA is TGTGCCACCAGCAGATCCGGGGGGAACACTGAAGCTTTCTTT.

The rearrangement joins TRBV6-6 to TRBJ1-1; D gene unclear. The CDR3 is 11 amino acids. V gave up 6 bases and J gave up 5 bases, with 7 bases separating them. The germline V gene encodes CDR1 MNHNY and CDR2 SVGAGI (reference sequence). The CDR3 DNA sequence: TGTGCCAGCAGCTCGGGGACTGAAGCTTTCTTT. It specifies CASSSGTEAFF.

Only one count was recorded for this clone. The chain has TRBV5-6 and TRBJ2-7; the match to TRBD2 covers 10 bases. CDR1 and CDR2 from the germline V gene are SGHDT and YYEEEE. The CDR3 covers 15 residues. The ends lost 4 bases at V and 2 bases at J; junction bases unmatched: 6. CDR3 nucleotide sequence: TGTGCCAGCAGCAACGGACTAGCGGAGGCCTACGAGCAGTACTTC. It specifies CASSNGLAEAYEQYF. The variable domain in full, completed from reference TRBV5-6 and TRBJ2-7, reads DAGVTQSPTHLIKTRGQQVTLRCSPKSGHDTVSWYQQALGQGPQFIFQYYEEEERQRGNFPDRFSGHQFPNYSSELNVNALLLGDSALYLCASSNGLAEAYEQYFGPGTRLTVT.

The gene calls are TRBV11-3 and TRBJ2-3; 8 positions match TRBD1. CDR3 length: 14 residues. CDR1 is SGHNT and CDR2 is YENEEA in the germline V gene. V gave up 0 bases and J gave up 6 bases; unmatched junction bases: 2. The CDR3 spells CASSLDAGGDTQYF. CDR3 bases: TGTGCCAGCAGCTTAGATGCAGGGGGCGATACGCAGTATTTT.

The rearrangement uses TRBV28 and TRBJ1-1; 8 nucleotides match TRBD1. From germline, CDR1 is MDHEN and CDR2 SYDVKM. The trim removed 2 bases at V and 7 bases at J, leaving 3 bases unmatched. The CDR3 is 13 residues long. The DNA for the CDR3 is TGTGCCAGCAGTTTAGGACAGGGTCTTGAAGCTTTCTTT. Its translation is CASSLGQGLEAFF.

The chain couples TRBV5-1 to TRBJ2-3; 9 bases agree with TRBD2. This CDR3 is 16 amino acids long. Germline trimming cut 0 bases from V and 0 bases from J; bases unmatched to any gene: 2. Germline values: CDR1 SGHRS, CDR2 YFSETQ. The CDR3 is CASSLGGGASTDTQYF. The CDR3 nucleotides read TGCGCCAGCAGCTTGGGCGGGGGGGCCAGCACAGATACGCAGTATTTT.

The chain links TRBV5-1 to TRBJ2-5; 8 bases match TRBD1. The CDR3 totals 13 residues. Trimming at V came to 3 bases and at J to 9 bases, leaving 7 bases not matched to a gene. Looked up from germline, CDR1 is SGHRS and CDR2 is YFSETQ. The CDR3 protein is CASSSQGAEAQYF. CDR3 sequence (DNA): TGCGCCAGCAGCTCCCAGGGGGCGGAGGCCCAGTACTTC.

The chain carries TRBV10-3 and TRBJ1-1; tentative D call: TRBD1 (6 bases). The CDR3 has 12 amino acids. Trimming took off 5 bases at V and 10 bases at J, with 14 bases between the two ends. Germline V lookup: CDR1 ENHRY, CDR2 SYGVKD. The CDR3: CAISPGGKAAFF. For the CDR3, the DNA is TGTGCCATCAGTCCGGGGGGCAAGGCAGCTTTCTTT.

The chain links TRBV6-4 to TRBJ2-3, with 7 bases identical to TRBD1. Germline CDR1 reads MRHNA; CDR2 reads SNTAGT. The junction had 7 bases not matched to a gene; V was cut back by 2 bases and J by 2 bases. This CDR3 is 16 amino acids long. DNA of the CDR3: TGTGCCAGCAGTGACGGCAGGGGGTCCGCCACAGATACGCAGTATTTT. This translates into CASSDGRGSATDTQYF.

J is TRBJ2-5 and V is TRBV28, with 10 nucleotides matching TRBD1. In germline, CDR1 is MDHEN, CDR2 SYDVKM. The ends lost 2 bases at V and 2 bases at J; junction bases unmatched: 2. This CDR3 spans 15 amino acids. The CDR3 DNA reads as TGTGCCAGCAGTTTAGGACAGGGGGATCAAGAGACCCAGTACTTC. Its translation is CASSLGQGDQETQYF.

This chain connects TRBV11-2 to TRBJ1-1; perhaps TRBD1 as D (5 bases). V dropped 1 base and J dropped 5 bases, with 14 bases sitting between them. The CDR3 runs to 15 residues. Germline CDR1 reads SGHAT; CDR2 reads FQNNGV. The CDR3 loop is CASSLGDLGGTEAFF. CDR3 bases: TGTGCCAGCAGCTTAGGGGACCTCGGAGGGACTGAAGCTTTCTTT.

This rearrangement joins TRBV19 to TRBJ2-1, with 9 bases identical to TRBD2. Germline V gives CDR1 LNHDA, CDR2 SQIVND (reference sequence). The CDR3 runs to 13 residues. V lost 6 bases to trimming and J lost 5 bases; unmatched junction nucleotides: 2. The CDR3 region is CASRLAGDNEQFF. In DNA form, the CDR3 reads TGTGCCAGTAGGTTAGCGGGAGACAATGAGCAGTTCTTC.

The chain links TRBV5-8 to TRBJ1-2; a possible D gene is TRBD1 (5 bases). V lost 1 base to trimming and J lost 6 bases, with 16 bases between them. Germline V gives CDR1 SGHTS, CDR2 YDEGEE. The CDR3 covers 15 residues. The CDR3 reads CASSLFFGGADGYTF. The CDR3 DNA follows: TGTGCCAGCAGCTTGTTTTTCGGCGGGGCGGATGGCTACACCTTC.

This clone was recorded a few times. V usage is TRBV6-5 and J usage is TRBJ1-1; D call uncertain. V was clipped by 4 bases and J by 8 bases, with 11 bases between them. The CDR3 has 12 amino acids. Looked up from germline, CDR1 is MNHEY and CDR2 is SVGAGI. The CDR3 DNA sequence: TGTGCCAGCAGTTCCGATGGCAGGGAAGCTTTCTTT. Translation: CASSSDGREAFF.